The present entry profiles one T cell receptor (beta chain) with its context. This record belongs to a study of beta chain features in type 1 diabetes. Naive, central memory, regulatory and stem cell-like memory cells within the CD4+ compartment were sorted using CD45RO/CCR7/CD25/CD127/CD95/CD27. Sorted populations were all over 98% pure. The investigators reverse transcribed all of the isolated RNA, so they sequenced expressed TCRB transcripts. Repertoires were generated with immunoSEQ multiplex PCR, while TCRdb's copy carries only in-frame clones and drops some. The sample has about 400,000 clones; over 9.5% are singletons. The CDR3 covers 14 residues. Per germline, CDR1 KGHSH and CDR2 LQKENI. Between the trimmed V and J ends, which lost 2 bases and 3 bases, there was a span of 8 bases.

The chain couples TRBV18 to TRBJ2-1; D not certain. Source material: naive CD4+ T cells from blood. The origin of this receptor is a man aged 18 to 29 in good health. The CDR3 DNA is TGTGCCAGCTCACCAGCGAGTAGCTACAATGAGCAGTTCTTC. Its translation is CASSPASSYNEQFF.